These 6 T cell receptor beta chains share one sample of origin, sequenced in a study of radiation and T cells in renal cell carcinoma. Data came from immunoSEQ multiplex PCR; TCRdb stores just in-frame clones and leaves some out. The sample lists 15,000 or so clones, roughly three fifths seen once, with over 10% in the top ten. As to treatment: treatment-naive control, cytoreductive nephrectomy. Sequences were derived from tumor tissue, sampled from a patient whose treatment was nephrectomy without radiotherapy. These receptors originate from a man in his forties or fifties with renal cell carcinoma.

The gene calls are TRBV27 and TRBJ1-2, with D possibly matching TRBD1 (5 bases). The germline V gene encodes CDR1 MNHEY and CDR2 SMNVEV (reference sequence). The CDR3 spans 15 residues. V gave up 5 bases and J gave up 4 bases, with 17 bases separating them. For the CDR3, the DNA is TGTGCCAGCAGTCCCTGGGGGACCACTCTCTATGGCTACACCTTC. Translated, it gives CASSPWGTTLYGYTF.

The sample holds a few counts of this clone. This chain uses TRBV9 with TRBJ2-7; D is unclear. Germline V gives CDR1 SGDLS, CDR2 YYNGEE. The V end was cut by 4 bases, the J end by 6 bases, with 11 bases between. There are 12 residues in the CDR3. CDR3 nucleotide sequence: TGTGCCAGCAGCCCAGGCGGCTGCGAGCAGTACTTC. Translation gives CASSPGGCEQYF.

The rearrangement joins TRBV5-1 to TRBJ2-7, with 12 bases fitting TRBD2. The V and J ends lost 3 bases and 6 bases, in that order; junction bases with no gene match: 7. CDR1 is SGHRS, CDR2 YFSETQ, per germline. This CDR3 comprises 15 residues. CDR3 loop: CASSSSTSGGFEQYF. The CDR3 coding sequence is TGCGCCAGCAGCTCCTCGACTAGCGGGGGTTTCGAGCAGTACTTC.

The chain has TRBV27 and TRBJ1-2, with D perhaps TRBD1 (6 bases). V lost 5 bases and J 0 bases, leaving 19 bases between the germline ends. Germline values: CDR1 MNHEY, CDR2 SMNVEV (reference sequence). CDR3 size: 17 residues. CDR3 in amino acids: CASSRTSGAGTNYGYTF. CDR3 coding DNA: TGTGCCAGCAGTCGAACCTCGGGGGCAGGCACTAACTATGGCTACACCTTC.

This chain links TRBV19 with TRBJ1-4; D possibly corresponds to TRBD1 (5 bases). CDR1 and CDR2 from the germline V gene are LNHDA and SQIVND (reference sequence). V was pared by 3 bases and J by 8 bases, with 16 bases between. The CDR3 covers 15 residues. The CDR3: CASSIGTPAREKLFF. The CDR3 DNA reads as TGTGCCAGTAGTATTGGGACCCCCGCGAGAGAAAAACTGTTTTTT. The full variable domain, completed using reference TRBV19 and TRBJ1-4, is DGGITQSPKYLFRKEGQNVTLSCEQNLNHDAMYWYRQDPGQGLRLIYYSQIVNDFQKGDIAEGYSVSREKKESFPLTVTSAQKNPTAFYLCASSIGTPAREKLFFGSGTQLSVL.

This clone appeared a few times. The junction does not match germline at one end; this may be a read error. The genes are TRBV5-1 and TRBJ1-3; tentatively, D is TRBD1 (5 bases). The CDR3 totals 14 residues. Germline CDR1 and CDR2: SGHRS and YFSETQ. The CDR3 reads CASSFRDAGNTIYF. CDR3 bases: TGCGCCAGCAGCTTCCGGGACGCTGGGAACACCATATATTTT.